One sample yielded the 25 T cell receptor beta chains listed below, sequenced in a study of shared clonotypes between healthy human individuals. Method: immunoSEQ multiplex PCR; TCRdb's copy keeps in-frame clones and lacks some. The table has around 990,000 clones, around three quarters seen once. The sample was memory CD4+ T cells from PBMCs. Subset given: CD45RA-negative fraction. Source of these receptors: a man younger than 30 in good health. Some clones in this sample may be carry-over from other donors' samples.

The rearrangement uses TRBV13 and TRBJ2-3, with D unresolved. Germline CDR1 PRHDT, CDR2 FYEKMQ (reference sequence). The CDR3 extends over 13 amino acids. Trimming cost V 4 bases and J 2 bases, with 7 bases left between them. The CDR3 protein is CASSSDLTDTQYF. The CDR3, as DNA: TGTGCCAGCAGCTCAGACCTCACAGATACGCAGTATTTT.

The chain employs TRBV5-4 and TRBJ2-1, with TRBD2 matching over 8 bases. The V and J ends lost 0 bases and 7 bases, in that order; junction bases with no gene match: 3. CDR1 is SGHNT and CDR2 is YYREEE in the germline V gene (reference sequence). This CDR3 is built from 14 residues. CDR3 bases: TGTGCCAGCAGCTTGGGGCCTAGCGGGAATGAGCAGTTCTTC. It translates to CASSLGPSGNEQFF.

The J gene is TRBJ1-2, the V gene TRBV28, with a tentative D call TRBD1 (5 bases). Between the trimmed V and J ends, which lost 2 bases and 3 bases, there was a span of 10 bases. Germline CDR1 is MDHEN and CDR2 is SYDVKM. CDR3 length: 14 amino acids. CDR3 region: CASSLVGRHYGYTF. Here the CDR3 DNA reads TGTGCCAGCAGTTTAGTGGGACGCCACTATGGCTACACCTTC.

CDR3 sequence (DNA): TGTGCCAGTAGTTTTCTCGACAGAAACACTGAAGCTTTCTTT. Residues: CASSFLDRNTEAFF. This chain uses TRBV19 with TRBJ1-1; possible D gene TRBD1, 5 bases. V lost 5 bases to trimming and J lost 2 bases, with 12 bases between them. CDR1 is LNHDA and CDR2 is SQIVND in the germline V gene (reference sequence). The CDR3 totals 14 residues.

The rearrangement links TRBV2 to TRBJ1-1; D is unclear. Germline assignment: CDR1 SNHLY and CDR2 FYNNEI. V was trimmed by 11 bases and J by 8 bases, leaving 15 bases between them. This CDR3 comprises 11 residues. CDR3 coding DNA: TGTGCCGGCCGCGGAGGGCGGGAAGCTTTCTTT. This sequence encodes CAGRGGREAFF.

The chain recombines TRBV4-3 with TRBJ1-5; tentatively, D is TRBD1 (5 bases). The CDR3 runs to 15 residues. Germline CDR1 LGHNA, CDR2 YSLEER. V was clipped by 1 base and J by 5 bases, with 12 bases between them. This CDR3 reads CASSQVLWGHQPQHF. In nucleotides, the CDR3 is TGCGCCAGCAGCCAAGTTTTGTGGGGCCATCAGCCCCAGCATTTT.

J is TRBJ2-4 and V is TRBV7-9; D is perhaps TRBD2 (5 bases). Germline assignment: CDR1 SEHNR and CDR2 FQNEAQ (reference sequence). Between the trimmed V and J ends, which lost 1 base and 2 bases, there was a span of 12 bases. This CDR3 spans 16 amino acids. Here the CDR3 reads CASSLVPGITKNIQYF. The CDR3 DNA sequence: TGTGCCAGCAGCTTAGTCCCGGGGATAACCAAAAACATTCAGTACTTC.

The rearrangement uses TRBV5-1 and TRBJ2-2, with D hard to call. Trimming left V 0 bases short and J 4 bases short, with 10 bases between. This CDR3 is built from 15 residues. Germline CDR1 and CDR2: SGHRS and YFSETQ. CDR3 sequence (DNA): TGCGCCAGCAGCTTGGCCGAGCACCTCACCGGGGAGCTGTTTTTT. Translating it yields CASSLAEHLTGELFF.

The chain uses TRBV2 and TRBJ2-2; no reliable D call. Deletions cut 6 bases from V and 8 bases from J, with 16 bases between. Germline-derived CDR1 and CDR2 are SNHLY and FYNNEI. The CDR3 consists of 14 residues. CDR3: CASSVRLEGGELFF. The DNA of the CDR3 is TGTGCCAGCAGCGTTAGACTCGAAGGAGGGGAGCTGTTTTTT.

The chain carries TRBV6-5 and TRBJ2-7, with TRBD2 identical over 10 bases. Germline V gene data show CDR1 as MNHEY and CDR2 as SVGAGI. The CDR3 has 16 residues. Germline trimming cut 0 bases from V and 2 bases from J; bases unmatched to any gene: 4. In nucleotides, the CDR3 is TGTGCCAGCAGTTACTCGATCCTAGCGGGAGCCTACGAGCAGTACTTC. Translating gives CASSYSILAGAYEQYF.

The chain employs TRBV5-1 and TRBJ2-5, with 7 bases lining up with TRBD1. Germline loops: CDR1 SGHRS, CDR2 YFSETQ. V was pared by 2 bases and J by 3 bases, with 4 bases of the junction left unmatched. The CDR3 totals 14 residues. The CDR3 region is CASSLGTAEETQYF. DNA of the CDR3: TGCGCCAGCAGCTTAGGGACAGCAGAAGAGACCCAGTACTTC.

This chain links TRBV18 with TRBJ2-5; 8 bases are shared with TRBD1. This CDR3 is 13 amino acids long. CDR1 and CDR2 from the germline V gene are KGHSH and LQKENI. The V gene end was trimmed by 5 bases and the J gene end by 2 bases; junction bases not matched to a gene: 1. The chain's CDR3 is CASSGQGQETQYF. CDR3 bases: TGTGCCAGCTCAGGACAGGGACAAGAGACCCAGTACTTC.

The chain combines TRBV10-3 with TRBJ2-1; D is undetermined. The CDR3 has 13 amino acids. CDR1 is ENHRY, CDR2 SYGVKD, per germline. Trimming stripped 0 bases from V and 5 bases from J, with 5 bases between. The CDR3 loop is CAISESGDNEQFF. Written as DNA, the CDR3 is TGTGCCATCAGTGAGTCGGGCGACAATGAGCAGTTCTTC.

This clone appeared once. The chain is built from TRBV11-2 and TRBJ1-3, with 8 nucleotides matching TRBD1. V lost 5 bases to trimming and J lost 0 bases; unmatched junction nucleotides: 6. The germline gives CDR1 SGHAT, CDR2 FQNNGV. The CDR3 runs to 16 residues. The CDR3 protein is CASSTYRGYSGNTIYF. The CDR3 bases are TGTGCCAGCAGCACCTACAGGGGGTACTCTGGAAACACCATATATTTT.

This chain connects TRBV28 to TRBJ1-5; maybe TRBD1 (5 bases). Between the trimmed V and J ends, which lost 3 bases and 6 bases, there was a span of 15 bases. Germline CDR1 and CDR2: MDHEN and SYDVKM. The CDR3 consists of 15 residues. The CDR3 region is CASSFGTAFGQPQHF. The CDR3 DNA reads as TGTGCCAGCAGTTTTGGGACGGCTTTTGGTCAGCCCCAGCATTTT.

The chain employs TRBV28 and TRBJ2-5; 8 bases are a match to TRBD1. Looked up from germline, CDR1 is MDHEN and CDR2 is SYDVKM. The CDR3 is 14 amino acids. With 3 bases clipped from V and 4 bases from J, the junction kept 4 bases outside the gene matches. The CDR3 is CASSFPGGGETQYF. CDR3 in DNA: TGTGCCAGCAGTTTCCCAGGGGGCGGAGAGACCCAGTACTTC.

The chain links TRBV5-1 to TRBJ2-3; 10 nucleotides align to TRBD2. After removal of 4 bases from V and 6 bases from J, the junction contained 11 bases not matched to a gene. CDR3 length: 16 amino acids. From germline, CDR1 is SGHRS and CDR2 YFSETQ. CDR3 loop: CASSEYLAGVKDTQYF. For the CDR3, the DNA is TGCGCCAGCAGCGAATATCTAGCGGGAGTTAAGGATACGCAGTATTTT.

This clone came up once. The chain links TRBV5-1 to TRBJ1-4, with D possibly matching TRBD1 (6 bases). V lost 4 bases to trimming and J lost 4 bases, with 11 bases between them. CDR3 size: 14 residues. Per the germline V gene, CDR1 is SGHRS and CDR2 is YFSETQ. DNA of the CDR3: TGCGCCAGCAGCCGGGGGGCAGATAATGAAAAACTGTTTTTT. Translation: CASSRGADNEKLFF.

This chain links TRBV5-4 with TRBJ2-3; TRBD2 aligns across 8 bases. CDR1 is SGHNT, CDR2 YYREEE, per germline (reference sequence). V lost 0 bases, J lost 5 bases, and 5 bases stayed unmatched. The CDR3 has 15 residues. CDR3 coding DNA: TGTGCCAGCAGCTTGGGACTAGCGAAGGAAGATACGCAGTATTTT. Its translation is CASSLGLAKEDTQYF.

The rearrangement uses TRBV7-2 and TRBJ2-1; 9 bases line up with TRBD2. The germline V gene encodes CDR1 SGHTA and CDR2 FQGNSA. The CDR3 length is 14 residues. J lost 9 bases, V lost 5 bases, and 8 bases had no gene match. CDR3 DNA: TGTGCCAGCAGCCGCCAGCGGGGGGCCACTGAGCAGTTCTTC. Encoded protein: CASSRQRGATEQFF.

About this clone: A far larger clone is off by one base, so a read error is likely. J is TRBJ1-1 and V is TRBV28, with 7 bases aligning to TRBD1. The CDR3 contains 14 residues. Germline CDR1 is MDHEN and CDR2 is SYDVKM. Written as DNA, the CDR3 is TGTGCCAGCAGGGTGGGACAGACCAACACTGAAGTTTTCTTT. It encodes CASRVGQTNTEVFF.

With respect to this clone: This sample includes further DNA sequences coding for the same CDR3. In DNA form, the CDR3 reads TGTGCCAGCAGCTTGGACGGGACAGGGGACTACGAGCAGTACTTC. Encoded protein: CASSLDGTGDYEQYF. The chain links TRBV11-3 to TRBJ2-7, with 10 positions matching TRBD1. V lost 3 bases and J lost 3; bases outside the gene matches: 5. Germline V gives CDR1 SGHNT, CDR2 YENEEA. CDR3 length equals 15 residues.

The V gene is TRBV30, the J gene TRBJ1-3; D unclear. Germline values: CDR1 GTSNPN, CDR2 SVGIG (reference sequence). Trimming removed 5 bases from V and 0 bases from J, with 11 bases in between. This CDR3 contains 14 residues. Here the CDR3 reads CAWAQTFSGNTIYF. CDR3 bases: TGTGCCTGGGCGCAGACCTTCTCTGGAAACACCATATATTTT.

The chain is built from TRBV2 and TRBJ2-5, with D possibly being TRBD1 or TRBD2 (5 bases each). Germline CDR1 reads SNHLY; CDR2 reads FYNNEI. The ends were cut back, 11 bases at V and 2 bases at J, with 12 bases in the middle. CDR3 length: 12 residues. The CDR3 is CAGGREQETQYF. DNA for the CDR3: TGTGCCGGGGGACGGGAACAAGAGACCCAGTACTTC.

The chain combines TRBV18 with TRBJ2-7; no definite D call. Germline assignment: CDR1 KGHSH and CDR2 LQKENI. This CDR3 is built from 12 residues. The V and J ends lost 4 bases and 4 bases respectively, with 8 bases between them. The CDR3 here is CASSRTEYEQYF. The CDR3 DNA sequence: TGTGCCAGCTCACGGACGGAATACGAGCAGTACTTC.